This section outlines one T cell receptor (beta chain) sequence together with its context. Its target is unknown. In this CDR3 the conserved last residue, phenylalanine or tryptophan, is missing, so a read error is likely. This sample is drawn from a study of tumor-infiltrating lymphocytes in glioblastoma multiforme. TCR beta libraries were built from RNA through three nested multiplex PCR rounds using modified ARM-PCR. TCRdb analysed the multiplex PCR reads with MiXCR anew, one entry per CDR3 protein. Of nearly 15,000 distinct CDR3 sequences listed, roughly two thirds were seen once; the top ten hold roughly 37%. The germline V gene encodes CDR1 SGHAT and CDR2 FQDESV (reference sequence). V gave up 5 bases and J gave up 7 bases; unmatched junction bases: 3. The CDR3 runs to 12 residues. Regarding the study as a whole: The T cells in this sample were not sorted into functional subsets.

This receptor was obtained from a male donor with glioblastoma. This chain connects TRBV11-1 to TRBJ2-7, with 9 bases identical to TRBD1. Material for sequencing was brain tumor tissue. The CDR3 nucleotides are TGTGCCAGCAGCGGACAGGGGCTTGAGCAGTACCTC. Translating gives CASSGQGLEQYL.